This T cell receptor (beta chain) was sequenced for a study of blood T cells in healthy people across ages. Overall study results and limits: Considered underestimates were the diversity estimates obtained from one million T cells.

Isolated per sample were at least 7 million PBMCs. Alongside a J-beta primer mix, a sample-barcoded 5' primer served in a second PCR lasting about 7 to 11 cycles. From the 5' RACE reads, TCRdb called clonotypes with MiXCR, one entry per CDR3 protein. The table shows 580,000 or so distinct CDR3 sequences, with under 55% occurring only once. This clonotype was seen more than once but under ten times. Its antigen remains unidentified. The CDR3 is 15 residues long. With 2 bases removed from V and 3 bases from J, the gap between germline ends came to 14 bases. Germline values: CDR1 LGHNA, CDR2 YSLEER. The source material was blood. The genes are TRBV4-3 and TRBJ2-7; D unclear. This receptor was taken from a man older than 75 in good health. The CDR3 DNA reads TGCGCCAGCAGCCAACTCTTTGAACCTGTCTACGAGCAGTACTTC. This translates into CASSQLFEPVYEQYF.